Below, one TCR beta chain is given with its context. In the same sample, other DNA sequences code for this CDR3. The data were produced by immunoSEQ multiplex PCR, yet TCRdb's version contains in-frame clones alone and is incomplete. The sample holds over 150,000 clones, 85% seen once. The record originates from a study of blood T cell repertoires in COVID-19. Looking at the study overall: The United States, Italy and Spain supplied acute and convalescent COVID-19 samples.

This sequence was found in a woman in her sixties with COVID-19, enrolled during active disease. The specimen sequenced was peripheral blood.

This CDR3 is CASSLDQGNGNTIYF. The CDR3 coding sequence is TGCGCCAGCAGCTTGGATCAGGGGAACGGAAACACCATATATTTT. The chain is built from TRBV5-1 and TRBJ1-3; D may be TRBD1 (6 bases). Germline-derived CDR1 and CDR2 are SGHRS and YFSETQ. The length of the CDR3 is 15 residues. V dropped 0 bases and J dropped 4 bases, with 11 bases sitting between them.